This T cell receptor beta chain comes out of a study of cytomegalovirus exposure and HLA in healthy donors. Study-level information: A previous analysis identified around 120 million unique TCR beta sequences derived from around 180 million T cells. The study, taken as a whole, reports: Rare TCR sequences predominated, though certain public TCRs were found in many donors.

The PCR employed 60 Vbeta primers together with 13 Jbeta primers. TCRdb's copy holds only in-frame clones and misses some; the assay was immunoSEQ multiplex PCR. The repertoire includes about 120,000 clones, around three quarters of them detected once, and roughly 2.5% sits in the top ten. A word on this clone: Its antigen is unknown.

The sequence was collected from a female donor in good health and CMV-seronegative. The sequenced material came from PBMCs.

The CDR3 loop reads CASSLRRGSTDTQYF. CDR3 in DNA: TGTGCCAGCAGCTTAAGGCGGGGGTCCACAGATACGCAGTATTTT. The V and J genes are TRBV11-1 and TRBJ2-3; 7 nucleotides agree with TRBD2. J gave up 2 bases and V 2 bases, and 4 bases lay outside the gene matches. From germline, CDR1 is SGHAT and CDR2 FQDESV (reference sequence). The CDR3 runs 15 residues.